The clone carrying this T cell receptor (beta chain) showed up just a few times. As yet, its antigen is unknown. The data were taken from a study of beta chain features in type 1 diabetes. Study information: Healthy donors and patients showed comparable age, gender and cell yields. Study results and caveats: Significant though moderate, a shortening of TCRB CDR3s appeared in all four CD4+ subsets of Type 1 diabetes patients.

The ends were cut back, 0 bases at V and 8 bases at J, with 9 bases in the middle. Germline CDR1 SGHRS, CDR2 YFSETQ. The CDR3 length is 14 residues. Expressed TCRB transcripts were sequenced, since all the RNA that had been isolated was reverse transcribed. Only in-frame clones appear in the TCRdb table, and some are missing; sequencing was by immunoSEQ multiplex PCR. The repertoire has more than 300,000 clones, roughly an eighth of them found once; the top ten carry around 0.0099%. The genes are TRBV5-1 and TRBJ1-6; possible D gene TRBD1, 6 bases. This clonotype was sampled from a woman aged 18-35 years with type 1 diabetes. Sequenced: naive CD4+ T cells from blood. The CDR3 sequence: CASSLGTEHSPLHF. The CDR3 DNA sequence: TGCGCCAGCAGCTTGGGGACAGAACATTCACCCCTCCACTTT.